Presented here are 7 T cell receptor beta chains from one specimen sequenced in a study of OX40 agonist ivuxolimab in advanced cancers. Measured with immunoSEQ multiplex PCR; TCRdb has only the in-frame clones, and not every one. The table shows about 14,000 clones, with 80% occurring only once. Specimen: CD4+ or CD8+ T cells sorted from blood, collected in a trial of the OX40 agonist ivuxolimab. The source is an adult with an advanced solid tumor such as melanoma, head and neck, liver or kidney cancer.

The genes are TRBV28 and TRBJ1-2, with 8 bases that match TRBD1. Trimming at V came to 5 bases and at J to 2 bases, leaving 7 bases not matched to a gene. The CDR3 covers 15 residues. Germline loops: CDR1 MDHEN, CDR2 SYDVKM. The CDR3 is CASSPRGRMNYGYTF. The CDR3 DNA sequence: TGTGCCAGCAGTCCCAGGGGGCGGATGAACTATGGCTACACCTTC.

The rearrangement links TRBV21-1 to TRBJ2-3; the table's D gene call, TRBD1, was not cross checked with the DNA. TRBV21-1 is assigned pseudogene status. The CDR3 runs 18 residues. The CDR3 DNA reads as TGTGCCAGCAGCAAAGAGGGTCGGGCAGGGCTTAGCACAGATACGCAGTATTTT. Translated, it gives CASSKEGRAGLSTDTQYF.

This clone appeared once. The CDR3 DNA reads as TGTGCCAGCAGCCCACCCCGGGACATGAACACTGAAGCTTTCTTT. Its protein product is CASSPPRDMNTEAFF. The chain recombines TRBV2 with TRBJ1-1; a weak D match, TRBD1 (6 bases). The CDR3 is 15 amino acids. Germline V CDR1 and CDR2: SNHLY, FYNNEI. Trimming stripped 6 bases from V and 0 bases from J, with 14 bases between.

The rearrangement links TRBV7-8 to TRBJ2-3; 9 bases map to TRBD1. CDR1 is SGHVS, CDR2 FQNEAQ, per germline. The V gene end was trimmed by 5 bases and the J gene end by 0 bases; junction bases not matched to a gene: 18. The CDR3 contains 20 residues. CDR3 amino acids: CASSGDRDRVLQLSTDTQYF. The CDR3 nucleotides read TGTGCCAGCAGCGGAGACCGGGACAGGGTTCTTCAACTAAGCACAGATACGCAGTATTTT.

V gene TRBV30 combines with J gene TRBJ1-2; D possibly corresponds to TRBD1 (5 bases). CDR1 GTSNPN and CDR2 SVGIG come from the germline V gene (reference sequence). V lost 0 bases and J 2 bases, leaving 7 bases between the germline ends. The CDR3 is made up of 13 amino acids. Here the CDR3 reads CAWSVWGNYGYTF. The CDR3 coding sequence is TGTGCCTGGAGTGTATGGGGGAACTATGGCTACACCTTC.

The CDR3 protein is CSVEGRAGYEQYF. The DNA for the CDR3 is TGCAGCGTTGAGGGGAGGGCCGGATACGAGCAGTACTTC. The rearrangement uses TRBV29-1 and TRBJ2-7; 7 nucleotides line up with TRBD2. Germline trimming cut 3 bases from V and 4 bases from J; bases unmatched to any gene: 6. In germline, CDR1 is SQVTM, CDR2 ANQGSEA. The CDR3 contains 13 residues.

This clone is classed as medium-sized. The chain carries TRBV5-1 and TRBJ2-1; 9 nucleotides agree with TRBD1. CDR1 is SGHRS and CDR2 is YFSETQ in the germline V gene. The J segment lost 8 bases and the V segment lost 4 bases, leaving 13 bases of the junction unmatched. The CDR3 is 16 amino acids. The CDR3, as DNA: TGCGCCAGCAGCAAGGAACAGGGGGCCCGTGCCGATGAGCAGTTCTTC. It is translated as CASSKEQGARADEQFF.